Listed below are T cell receptor beta chains from one sample, sequenced in a study of T cell changes during pregnancy in multiple sclerosis. Here immunoSEQ multiplex PCR was the method, and the copy in TCRdb shows in-frame clones only, minus some. The repertoire holds fewer than 55,000 clones, with 90% as singletons. Sequenced here: peripheral blood, sampled in the second trimester of pregnancy. These TCRs come from a female donor in good health, enrolled as a control in a pregnancy study. The CDR3 runs from the conserved cysteine through the conserved F or W. D genes are given only for firm matches. For some rows the clone size is stated as once, few or many, or as a class when expanded; others skip it.

clone size	V gene	D gene	J gene	CDR3 DNA	CDR3 protein
NA	TRBV19	NA	TRBJ1-1	TGTGCCAGTAGTACCTCTAGAGTGGCTATCACTGAAGCTTTCTTT	CASSTSRVAITEAFF
once	TRBV14	TRBD2	TRBJ2-3	TGTGCCAGCAGCCAAGACACAGGGATCGTACTAGCGGGGAGAGATACGCAGTATTTT	CASSQDTGIVLAGRDTQYF
NA	TRBV11-2	NA	TRBJ2-5	TGTGCCAGCAGTCGGGACATTCAAGAGACCCAGTACTTC	CASSRDIQETQYF
NA	TRBV4-1	NA	TRBJ2-3	TGCGCCAGCAGCCAACCTAACACAGATACGCAGTATTTT	CASSQPNTDTQYF
NA	TRBV5-6	NA	TRBJ1-2	TGTGCCAGCAGCTTGGGCACCGGACATAACTATGGCTACACCTTC	CASSLGTGHNYGYTF
NA	TRBV30	NA	TRBJ2-7	TGTGCCTGGAGTGTACGGGTCTACGAGCAGTACTTC	CAWSVRVYEQYF
NA	TRBV5-1	NA	TRBJ1-1	TGCGCCAGCAGCTTGGGAAGGTTGGCAGGCACTGAAGCTTTCTTT	CASSLGRLAGTEAFF
NA	TRBV27	TRBD1	TRBJ1-1	TGTGCCAGCAGGACCGGACAGGGGGGCTGGAAGAACACTGAAGCTTTCTTT	CASRTGQGGWKNTEAFF
NA	TRBV4-3	NA	TRBJ1-5	TGCGCCAGCAGCCAAGAGGGGGGGGCACGATATAGCAATCAGCCCCAGCATTTT	CASSQEGGARYSNQPQHF
NA	TRBV11-3	TRBD2	TRBJ2-7	TGTGCCAGCAGCCCCGAACGGGCAGGGAGGGACGAGCAGTACTTC	CASSPERAGRDEQYF
few	TRBV18	NA	TRBJ2-2	TGTGCCAGCTCAGCCCAGCGAAACACCGGGGAGCTGTTTTTT	CASSAQRNTGELFF
NA	TRBV15	TRBD1	TRBJ2-5	TGTGCCACCAGCAGAGGGGGGACAGGGCCACAAGAGACCCAGTACTTC	CATSRGGTGPQETQYF
once	TRBV6-1	TRBD2	TRBJ2-1	TGTGCCAGCAGTGGGCTAGCGGGCTTCAATGAGCAGTTCTTC	CASSGLAGFNEQFF
NA	TRBV18	NA	TRBJ2-5	TGTGCCAGCTCACCTCCACTAGCTTTGCAAGAGACCCAGTACTTC	CASSPPLALQETQYF
NA	TRBV9	TRBD2	TRBJ2-3	TGTGCCAGCAGCGTACCACGACTAGCGGGAGGGCCAGGTACGCAGTATTTT	CASSVPRLAGGPGTQYF
once	TRBV29-1	NA	TRBJ1-5	TGCAGCGCCCGGGATACAGGCAATCAGCCCCAGCATTTT	CSARDTGNQPQHF
NA	TRBV25-1	NA	TRBJ1-6	TGTGCCAGCAGTGAATACCAGACAAGCAATTCACCCCTCCACTTT	CASSEYQTSNSPLHF
NA	TRBV5-4	TRBD1	TRBJ2-5	TGTGCCAGCAGCTTGGGGGGACAGGGCGGAAAAGAGACCCAGTACTTC	CASSLGGQGGKETQYF
NA	TRBV6-1	TRBD2	TRBJ2-1	TGTGCCAGCAGTGTCCAACTAGCGGGTGGAGACAATGAGCAGTTCTTC	CASSVQLAGGDNEQFF
NA	TRBV5-4	NA	TRBJ1-2	TGTGCCAGCAGCCGACGGGGGGGGGACGGAGGCTACACCTTC	CASSRRGGDGGYTF
NA	TRBV4-1	TRBD1	TRBJ1-3	TGCGCCAGCAGCCAATTGACAGGGGAAACTGGAAACACCATATATTTT	CASSQLTGETGNTIYF
NA	TRBV6-5	TRBD1	TRBJ1-1	TGTGCCAGCAGTTACTCTACAGGGGGCAGAAATACTGAAGCTTTCTTT	CASSYSTGGRNTEAFF
few	TRBV11-2	NA	TRBJ2-5	TGTGCCAGCAGCTTAGTGGCAGGGAAGGTAGAGACCCAGTACTTC	CASSLVAGKVETQYF
NA	TRBV30	NA	TRBJ1-2	TGTGCCTGGAGTACATTCAACTATGGCTACACCTTC	CAWSTFNYGYTF
NA	TRBV19	NA	TRBJ2-1	TGTGCCAGTAGTGCTGTACCGAGCTCCTACAATGAGCAGTTCTTC	CASSAVPSSYNEQFF
NA	TRBV5-4	NA	TRBJ2-3	TGTGCCAGCAGCTCAAGACTAGTTACGCCAGATACGCAGTATTTT	CASSSRLVTPDTQYF
once	TRBV7-9	TRBD1	TRBJ1-1	TGTGCCAGCAGCTTAGGGACAGGGGGCTTGGGCACTGAAGCTTTCTTT	CASSLGTGGLGTEAFF
NA	TRBV7-9	TRBD2	TRBJ2-3	TGTGCCAGCAGACCACCGGGGGGAGATACGCAGTATTTT	CASRPPGGDTQYF
NA	TRBV5-1	NA	TRBJ1-1	TGCGCCAGCAGCTTCGGCCGGGTCATGAACACTGAAGCTTTCTTT	CASSFGRVMNTEAFF